This T cell receptor (beta chain) was documented in a study of blood T cell repertoires in COVID-19. Study background: The cDNA or gDNA used as material had been derived from T cells, B-cell-depleted T cells, or PBMCs.

V was clipped by 4 bases and J by 5 bases, with 13 bases between them. CDR3 length: 14 residues. Germline V gives CDR1 SGHNT, CDR2 YYREEE (reference sequence). Those enrolled in Seattle joined during active infection and were followed longitudinally afterward. As handled by the study authors: Quantification of nucleated cells was approximated via reference gene primer amplification. TCRdb's copy holds only in-frame clones and misses some; the assay was immunoSEQ multiplex PCR. The V and J calls and the clone size are those of that table, but D and trimming were determined from the DNA. The sample consists of 250,000 to 300,000 clones, 86% of them appearing once.

The sequence was obtained from a woman in her 30s with COVID-19, enrolled during active disease. The specimen was peripheral blood. The chain has TRBV5-4 and TRBJ2-1, with D possibly matching TRBD2 (5 bases). The CDR3, as DNA: TGTGCCAGCAGCCCGACGGGGTTAGACAATGAGCAGTTCTTC. Translation gives CASSPTGLDNEQFF. Combining the CDR3 with reference TRBV5-4 and TRBJ2-1 gives the whole variable domain ETGVTQSPTHLIKTRGQQVTLRCSSQSGHNTVSWYQQALGQGPQFIFQYYREEENGRGNFPPRFSGLQFPNYSSELNVNALELDDSALYLCASSPTGLDNEQFFGPGTRLTVL.